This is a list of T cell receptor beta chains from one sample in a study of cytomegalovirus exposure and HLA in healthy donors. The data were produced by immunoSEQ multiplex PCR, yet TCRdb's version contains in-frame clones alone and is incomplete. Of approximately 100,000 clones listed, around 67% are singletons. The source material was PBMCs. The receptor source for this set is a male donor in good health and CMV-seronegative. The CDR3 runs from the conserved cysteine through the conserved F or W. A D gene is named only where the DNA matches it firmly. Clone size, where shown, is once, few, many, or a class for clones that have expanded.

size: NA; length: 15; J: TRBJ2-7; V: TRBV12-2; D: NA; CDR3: CASRLRGLGPYEQYF; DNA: TGTGCAAGTCGTTTACGCGGACTAGGACCTTACGAGCAGTACTTC
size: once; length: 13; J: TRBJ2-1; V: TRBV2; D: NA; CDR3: CASSEQGINEQFF; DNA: TGTGCCAGCAGTGAACAGGGCATTAATGAGCAGTTCTTC
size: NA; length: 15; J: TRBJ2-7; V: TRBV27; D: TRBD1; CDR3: CASRTGGALGYEQYF; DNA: TGTGCCAGCAGAACAGGGGGCGCGTTAGGGTACGAGCAGTACTTC
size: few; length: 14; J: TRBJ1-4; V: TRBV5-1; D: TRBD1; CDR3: CASSYGTGDEKLFF; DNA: TGCGCCAGCAGCTACGGGACAGGGGACGAAAAACTGTTTTTT
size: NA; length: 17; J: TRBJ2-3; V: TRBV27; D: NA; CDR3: CASSLRGRGSPVNTQYF; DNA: TGTGCCAGCAGCCTAAGGGGTCGGGGGAGCCCCGTGAATACGCAGTATTTT
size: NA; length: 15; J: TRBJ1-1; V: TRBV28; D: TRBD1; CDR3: CASSEQGARNTEAFF; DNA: TGTGCCAGCAGTGAACAGGGGGCCCGGAACACTGAAGCTTTCTTT
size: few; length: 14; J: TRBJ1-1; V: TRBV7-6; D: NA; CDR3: CASSLTMWGGEAFF; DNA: TGTGCCAGCAGCTTAACAATGTGGGGCGGTGAAGCTTTCTTT
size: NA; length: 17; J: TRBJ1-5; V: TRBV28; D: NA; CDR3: CASIRHGTGRVNQPQHF; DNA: TGTGCCAGCATCCGCCACGGTACAGGGAGGGTCAATCAGCCCCAGCATTTT
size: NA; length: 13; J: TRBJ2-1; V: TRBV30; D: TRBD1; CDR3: CAWSRDREDEQFF; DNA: TGTGCCTGGAGCCGGGACAGGGAGGATGAGCAGTTCTTC
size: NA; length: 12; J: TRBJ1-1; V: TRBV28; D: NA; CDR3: CASSTRRVEAFF; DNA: TGTGCCAGCAGTACCCGACGGGTTGAAGCTTTCTTT
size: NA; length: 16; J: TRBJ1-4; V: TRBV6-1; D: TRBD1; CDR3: CASSEAQGQGGEKLFF; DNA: TGTGCCAGCAGTGAAGCTCAGGGACAGGGAGGGGAAAAACTGTTTTTT
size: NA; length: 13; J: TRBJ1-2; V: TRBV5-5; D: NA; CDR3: CASSLGQNYGYTF; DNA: TGTGCCAGCAGCTTAGGACAGAACTATGGCTACACCTTC
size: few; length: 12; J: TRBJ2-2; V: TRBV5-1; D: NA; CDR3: CASSFLTGELFF; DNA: TGCGCCAGCAGCTTCCTTACCGGGGAGCTGTTTTTT
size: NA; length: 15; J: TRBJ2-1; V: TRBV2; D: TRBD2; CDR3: CASSGSGWAYNEQFF; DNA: TGTGCCAGCAGTGGTAGCGGGTGGGCTTACAATGAGCAGTTCTTC
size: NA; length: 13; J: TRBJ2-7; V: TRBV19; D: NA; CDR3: CASSPGRSYEQYF; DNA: TGTGCCAGTAGTCCAGGGCGCTCCTACGAGCAGTACTTC
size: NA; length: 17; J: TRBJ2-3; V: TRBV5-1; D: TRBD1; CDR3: CASSLVEGQGRGDTQYF; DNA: TGCGCCAGCAGCTTGGTGGAGGGACAGGGGCGGGGAGATACGCAGTATTTT
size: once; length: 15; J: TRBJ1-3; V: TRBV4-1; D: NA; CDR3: CASSQEQTSGNTIYF; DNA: TGCGCCAGCAGCCAAGAACAAACCTCTGGAAACACCATATATTTT
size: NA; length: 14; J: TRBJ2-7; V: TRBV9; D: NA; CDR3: CASSPTGRSYEQYF; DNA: TGTGCCAGCAGCCCGACGGGGAGATCCTACGAGCAGTACTTC
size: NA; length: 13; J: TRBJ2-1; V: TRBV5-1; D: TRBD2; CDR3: CASRLAEINEQFF; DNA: TGCGCCAGCAGACTAGCGGAGATCAATGAGCAGTTCTTC
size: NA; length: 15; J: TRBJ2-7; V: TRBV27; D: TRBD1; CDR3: CASSPGTGASYEQYF; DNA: TGTGCCAGCAGTCCAGGGACAGGGGCATCCTACGAGCAGTACTTC
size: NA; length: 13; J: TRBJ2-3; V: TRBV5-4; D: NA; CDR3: CASSPTEADTQYF; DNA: TGTGCCAGCAGTCCGACAGAGGCAGATACGCAGTATTTT
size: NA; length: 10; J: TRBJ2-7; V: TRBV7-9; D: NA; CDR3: CASSAEEQYF; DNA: TGTGCCAGCAGCGCCGAGGAGCAGTACTTC
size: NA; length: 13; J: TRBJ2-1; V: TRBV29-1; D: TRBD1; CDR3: CSVDRGLRNEQFF; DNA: TGCAGCGTTGACAGGGGGCTACGGAATGAGCAGTTCTTC
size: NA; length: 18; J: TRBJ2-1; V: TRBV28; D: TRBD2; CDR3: CASSFWGEAGALSNEQFF; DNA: TGTGCCAGCAGTTTTTGGGGTGAGGCGGGAGCGCTTAGCAATGAGCAGTTCTTC
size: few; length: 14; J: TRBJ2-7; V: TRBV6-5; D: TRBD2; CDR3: CASSQGLAVYEQYF; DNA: TGTGCCAGCAGTCAAGGACTAGCGGTCTACGAGCAGTACTTC
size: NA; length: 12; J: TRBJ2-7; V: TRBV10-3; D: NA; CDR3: CAISVGNHEQYF; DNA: TGTGCCATCAGTGTGGGCAACCACGAGCAGTACTTC
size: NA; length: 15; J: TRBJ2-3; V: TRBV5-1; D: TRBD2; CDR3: CASSFRLAGGDTQYF; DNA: TGCGCCAGCAGCTTCCGGCTAGCGGGTGGAGATACGCAGTATTTT
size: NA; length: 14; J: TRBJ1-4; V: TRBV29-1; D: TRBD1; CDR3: CSVARGTDNEKLFF; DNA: TGCAGCGTGGCCCGAGGGACAGATAATGAAAAACTGTTTTTT
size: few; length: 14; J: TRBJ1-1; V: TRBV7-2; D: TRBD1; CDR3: CASSLLGQGTEAFF; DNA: TGTGCCAGCAGCTTACTGGGACAGGGGACTGAAGCTTTCTTT
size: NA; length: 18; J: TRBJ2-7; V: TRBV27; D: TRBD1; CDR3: CASSLFLGPRTGGYEQYF; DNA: TGTGCCAGCAGTTTATTCCTCGGACCGCGGACAGGGGGATACGAGCAGTACTTC
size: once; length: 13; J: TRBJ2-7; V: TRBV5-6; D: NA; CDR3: CASSSQRPGEQYF; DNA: TGTGCCAGTAGCTCACAGCGGCCGGGGGAGCAGTACTTC
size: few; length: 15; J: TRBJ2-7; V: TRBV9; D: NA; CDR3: CASSAHTANSYEQYF; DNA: TGTGCCAGCAGCGCCCACACAGCAAACTCCTACGAGCAGTACTTC
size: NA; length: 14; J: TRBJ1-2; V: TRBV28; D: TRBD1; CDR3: CASSSGGDSRGYTF; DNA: TGTGCCAGCAGCTCAGGAGGGGACAGTCGTGGCTACACCTTC
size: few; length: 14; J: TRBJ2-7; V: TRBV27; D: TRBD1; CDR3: CASSWTGGTYEQYF; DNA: TGTGCCAGCAGTTGGACAGGGGGTACCTACGAGCAGTACTTC
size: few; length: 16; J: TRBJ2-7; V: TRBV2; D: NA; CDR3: CASREGHGSPSYEQYF; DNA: TGTGCCAGCAGAGAAGGCCACGGGAGTCCCTCCTACGAGCAGTACTTC
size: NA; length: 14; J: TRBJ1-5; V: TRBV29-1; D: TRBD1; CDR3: CSVGGQGVGQPQHF; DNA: TGCAGCGTCGGGGGACAGGGGGTTGGTCAGCCCCAGCATTTT
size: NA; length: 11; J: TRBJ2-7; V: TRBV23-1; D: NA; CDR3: CASSILGEQYF; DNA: TGCGCCAGCAGCATCCTAGGCGAGCAGTACTTC
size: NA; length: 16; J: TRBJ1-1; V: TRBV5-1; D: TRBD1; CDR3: CASSLGLTGVSPEAFF; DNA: TGCGCCAGCAGCTTAGGTTTGACAGGGGTCTCCCCTGAAGCTTTCTTT
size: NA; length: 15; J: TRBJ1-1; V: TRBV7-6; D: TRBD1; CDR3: CASSLRQGTNTEAFF; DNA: TGTGCCAGCAGCCTTCGACAGGGGACGAACACTGAAGCTTTCTTT
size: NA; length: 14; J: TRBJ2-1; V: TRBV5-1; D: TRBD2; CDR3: CASSLRTSNNEQFF; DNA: TGCGCCAGCAGTCTACGGACTAGTAACAATGAGCAGTTCTTC